This is a list of T cell receptor beta chains from one sample in a study of control samples from healthy donors and cancer patients. Assay used: immunoSEQ multiplex PCR; TCRdb lists only in-frame clones, some missing. The table lists under 450,000 clones, 90% of them singletons. Sequences were obtained from PBMCs. The receptor set was obtained from a man aged 35 to 55 with head and neck cancer. The conserved cysteine and the conserved F or W are not part of the CDR3 here.

V	CDR3
TRBV7-6	ASSLGTGEGPTYGYT
TRBV11-2	ASSPQGREQY
TRBV7-9	ASSLGVANEKLF
TRBV5-1	ASSLDGGAKDTQY
TRBV7-9	ASSLDSNQPQH
TRBV11-3	ASSLATVDNEQF
TRBV10-3	AIRPGQGVGEQY
TRBV5-4	ASSRTGDSNQPQH
TRBV25-1	ASRYRGAQH
TRBV18	ASSPGPTYEQY
TRBV7-3	ASSLRGTEDGYT
TRBV5-8	ASSSQGRGWETQY
TRBV30	AWSPGQNQPQH
TRBV3-1/TRBV3-2	ASTLDRVSSEQF
TRBV19	ASSLPGGLGYT
TRBV6-5	ASTPDSENSPLH
TRBV15	ATSRADPKAFYT
TRBV30	AWSVLGLGEKLF
TRBV5-5	ASSSQHLGPGTQY
TRBV6-5	ASSLQGSANQPQH
TRBV11-1	ASRYRFGTEAF
TRBV6-6	ASGGQGDTEAF
TRBV25-1	ASSEGGTGQGEAF
TRBV6-5	ASSYTSGFDEQY
TRBV11-2	ASSLPGQGAGDTQY
TRBV30	AWSVGGRSYEQY
TRBV18	ASSPPTSGGRYNEQF
TRBV19	ASSTQGGETQY
TRBV6-1	ASSALRTGVATEAF
TRBV2	ASSGTQPETQY
TRBV28	ASILRGTGELF
TRBV29-1	SVVSNYGYT
TRBV24-1	ATSDATGRSYGYT
TRBV11-1	ASSFRAETQY
TRBV7-2	ASSSTRLAGKETQY
TRBV3-1/TRBV3-2	ASSQPGGGTEAF
TRBV11-2	ASSFVQETQY
TRBV11-2	ASSYLNTEAF
TRBV10-3	AISAGRYYEQY
TRBV6-5	ASSFSGGSPQH
TRBV12-3/TRBV12-4	ASSFGPPEPQH
TRBV5-6	ASSLGGRDYEQY
TRBV28	ASSLWGPAPKAF
TRBV24-1	ATSDLLQTEQF
TRBV7-3	ASSLFGRMGEELF
TRBV7-3	ASSLAGTPGEAF